The text below deals with one T cell receptor (beta chain). The data were taken from a study of CD8+ T cells in alopecia areata. In germline, CDR1 is SEHNR, CDR2 FQNEAQ (reference sequence). The CDR3 spans 12 residues. V was cut by 5 bases and J by 9 bases, with 11 bases left in between. In each case, RNA was isolated and then reverse transcribed into cDNA as the sequencing template. The repertoire was sequenced with immunoSEQ multiplex PCR; TCRdb's copy has only in-frame clones and lacks some. The data show 35,000 to 50,000 clones, just over 65% seen once. The treatment here: oral pan-JAK inhibitor, 5-10 mg twice daily.

The clonotype comes from a human donor with alopecia areata. The sample was CD8+ T cells sorted from blood, taken at week 4, from a patient treated with tofacitinib. The V and J genes are TRBV7-9 and TRBJ2-1; D gene unclear. CDR3 region: CASSPTGREQFF. CDR3 coding DNA: TGTGCCAGCAGCCCAACGGGCCGTGAGCAGTTCTTC.